What follows are 23 T cell receptor beta chains derived from one specimen sequenced in a study of T cells expressing NK-cell markers. TCRdb re-called the 5' RACE reads and shows each CDR3 protein once, DNA omitted. The table lists about 260,000 distinct CDR3 sequences, with about 4% in the top ten. Sequenced sample: blood T cells: a sorted CD56 or NKG2C T cell subset, CD4+ or CD8+ T cells, or bulk PBMC T cells (not recorded which). The receptors here all came from a woman aged 18 to 75 in good health.

The chain joins TRBV5-4 to TRBJ2-7; checking the TCRdb D call of TRBD2 is not possible without DNA. The germline V gene has CDR1 SGHNT and CDR2 YYREEE (reference sequence). The CDR3 spans 15 residues. CDR3 sequence: CASSLEASRNYEQYF.

V is TRBV5-1 and J is TRBJ2-3. There are 15 residues in the CDR3. Germline values: CDR1 SGHRS, CDR2 YFSETQ. CDR3 residues: CASSLAGEFTDTQYF.

The chain combines TRBV29-1 with TRBJ1-2; no DNA is available, so the TRBD1 call from TCRdb remains unchecked. The CDR3 runs 14 residues. Germline CDR1 SQVTM, CDR2 ANQGSEA. This CDR3 reads CSVGAGGRNYGYTF.

The chain joins TRBV19 to TRBJ2-1; no DNA is available, so the TRBD1 call from TCRdb remains unchecked. Germline lookup yields CDR1 LNHDA and CDR2 SQIVND (reference sequence). The CDR3 is 14 residues long. The CDR3 here is CASSTPGESIEQFF.

The rearrangement links TRBV9 to TRBJ2-3; TCRdb's D gene call, TRBD2, goes unchecked for lack of DNA. The CDR3 totals 16 residues. In germline, CDR1 is SGDLS, CDR2 YYNGEE. The CDR3 loop reads CASSLGVAHYTDTQYF.

This sequence joins TRBV7-9 and TRBJ2-7; TCRdb names TRBD1, which stays unverified in the absence of DNA. The V gene's germline CDR1 is SEHNR and CDR2 FQNEAQ (reference sequence). The CDR3 has 14 amino acids. The CDR3 loop is CASSQDRAPYEQYF.

The chain joins TRBV3-1 to TRBJ2-5; the TCRdb D gene call, TRBD1, has no DNA to confirm it. The CDR3 loop spans 16 amino acids. Germline values: CDR1 LGHDT, CDR2 YNNKEL (reference sequence). The CDR3 is CASSQNPGQGQETQYF.

This chain uses TRBV12-3 or TRBV12-4 with TRBJ2-5; the TCRdb call, TRBD1, lacks DNA for checking. This CDR3 has 15 residues. The CDR3 sequence is CASSWTGGAKETQYF.

The J gene is TRBJ2-1, the V gene TRBV6-5; no DNA is available, so the TRBD2 call from TCRdb remains unchecked. The germline CDR1 and CDR2 sequences are MNHEY and SVGAGI. CDR3 size: 11 residues. CDR3: CASSYGGEQFF.

This rearrangement joins TRBV6-2 or TRBV6-3 to TRBJ2-1; the D call of TRBD2 rests on TCRdb alone, since no DNA is present to check it. This CDR3 is built from 15 residues. Looked up from germline, CDR1 is MNHEY and CDR2 is SVGEGT. The CDR3 is CASSRGSGVYNEQFF.

The gene calls are TRBV12-3 or TRBV12-4 and TRBJ2-7. The CDR3 runs to 12 residues. CDR3 sequence: CASSSHLGEQYF.

The genes are TRBV7-9 and TRBJ2-3; TCRdb names TRBD2, which stays unverified in the absence of DNA. Per germline, CDR1 SEHNR and CDR2 FQNEAQ (reference sequence). CDR3 length: 17 amino acids. CDR3 protein: CASSRGLAGDGTDTQYF.

The CDR3 sequence is CASNTGGGFSTMDGYTF. The chain uses TRBV4-2 and TRBJ1-2; the TCRdb call, TRBD1, lacks DNA for checking. CDR1 is LGHNA and CDR2 is YNFKEQ in the germline V gene. The CDR3 runs 17 residues.

The chain has TRBV29-1 and TRBJ1-1; TCRdb returns TRBD1, unconfirmable since there is no DNA. The germline V gene has CDR1 SQVTM and CDR2 ANQGSEA. The CDR3 loop spans 17 amino acids. CDR3 amino acids: CSVRSPQDGQSYTEAFF.

The chain links TRBV3-1 to TRBJ1-5. This CDR3 is 13 amino acids long. Germline loops: CDR1 LGHDT, CDR2 YNNKEL (reference sequence). The CDR3 sequence: CASSPSGIQPQHF.

The chain combines TRBV20-1 with TRBJ2-3; checking the TCRdb D call of TRBD2 is not possible without DNA. This CDR3 region has 14 residues. Germline CDR1 is DFQATT and CDR2 is SNEGSKA (reference sequence). This CDR3 is CSAGRTSGTDTQYF.

V usage is TRBV10-3 and J usage is TRBJ2-5; there is no DNA to check the TCRdb D call of TRBD1. Germline V lookup: CDR1 ENHRY, CDR2 SYGVKD. The CDR3 runs to 16 residues. The CDR3 sequence: CAIAGTGFGVQETQYF.

CDR3 amino acids: CASSPRWRGNTGELFF. The chain combines TRBV7-2 with TRBJ2-2. The CDR3 totals 16 residues. CDR1 and CDR2 from the germline V gene are SGHTA and FQGNSA.

The chain carries TRBV4-3 and TRBJ2-3. This CDR3 comprises 14 residues. Germline lookup yields CDR1 LGHNA and CDR2 YSLEER. The CDR3 sequence: CASSLTIGLDTQYF.

The rearrangement joins TRBV6-6 to TRBJ1-2. The CDR3 has 11 residues. Per the germline V gene, CDR1 is MNHNY and CDR2 is SVGAGI (reference sequence). This chain's CDR3 is CASSSNYGYTF.

This chain joins TRBV20-1 and TRBJ2-5; the TCRdb D gene call, TRBD1, has no DNA to confirm it. Per germline, CDR1 DFQATT and CDR2 SNEGSKA (reference sequence). The CDR3 has 13 residues. This chain's CDR3 is CSVGDGLRETQYF.

This rearrangement joins TRBV11-2 to TRBJ2-5; TCRdb returns TRBD1, unconfirmable since there is no DNA. CDR3 length: 18 amino acids. CDR1 SGHAT and CDR2 FQNNGV come from the germline V gene. The CDR3 region is CASSLVGASTRVRETQYF.

The CDR3 loop reads CASSYPGLAGETQYF. The chain is built from TRBV7-2 and TRBJ2-5; lacking DNA, the TRBD2 call made by TCRdb goes unchecked. Germline assignment: CDR1 SGHTA and CDR2 FQGNSA. This CDR3 is built from 15 residues.